These 18 T cell receptor beta chains came from one sample sequenced in a study of blood T cells in healthy people across ages. Together with a sample-barcoded 5' primer, a J-beta primer mix was included in a second PCR lasting about 7 to 11 cycles. TCRdb reanalysed the 5' RACE reads using MiXCR and keeps one entry per CDR3 protein. Seen here are 1.5 million to 2 million distinct CDR3 sequences, about 50% observed once, and the top ten hold 2% to 2.5%. The sample was blood. These receptors were obtained from a woman in her forties in good health.

V is TRBV14 and J is TRBJ2-4, with 7 bases matching TRBD2. The J call is uncertain, as TRBJ2-5 better fits the DNA end. The CDR3 runs to 14 residues. The germline gives CDR1 SGHDN, CDR2 FVKESK. Here the CDR3 reads CASSPRESEETQYF. CDR3 DNA sequence: TGTGCCAGCAGCCCGCGGGAGTCGGAAGAGACCCAGTACTTC.

J is TRBJ1-2 and V is TRBV25-1; D may be TRBD1 (5 bases). This CDR3 is built from 14 residues. The germline gives CDR1 MGHDK, CDR2 SYGVNS. V was trimmed by 6 bases and J by 4 bases, leaving 15 bases between them. Here the CDR3 DNA reads TGTGCCAGCAGCGGTACAGACAGAAGCTATGGCTACACCTTC. Protein product: CASSGTDRSYGYTF.

The V and J genes are TRBV7-2 and TRBJ2-5; D possibly corresponds to TRBD2 (6 bases). The germline gives CDR1 SGHTA, CDR2 FQGNSA. Trimming left V 5 bases short and J 2 bases short, with 15 bases between. The CDR3 loop spans 15 amino acids. The chain's CDR3 is CASSPPASAQETQYF. CDR3 bases: TGTGCCAGCAGCCCCCCAGCTAGCGCACAAGAGACCCAGTACTTC.

V gene TRBV7-6 combines with J gene TRBJ2-3; 7 nucleotides match TRBD1. Germline CDR1 reads SGHVS; CDR2 reads FNYEAQ. The CDR3 contains 13 residues. V lost 5 bases, J lost 4 bases, and 3 bases stayed unmatched. DNA of the CDR3: TGTGCCAGCAGCAAACAGGGGCCAGATACGCAGTATTTT. Residues: CASSKQGPDTQYF. Based on the CDR3 plus reference TRBV7-6 and TRBJ2-3, the full variable domain is GAGVSQSPRYKVTKRGQDVALRCDPISGHVSLYWYRQALGQGPEFLTYFNYEAQQDKSGLPNDRFSAERPEGSISTLTIQRTEQRDSAMYRCASSKQGPDTQYFGPGTRLTVL.

This clonotype has only a few counts. This sequence joins TRBV2 and TRBJ2-5, with TRBD1 matching 9 bases. With V trimmed by 4 bases and J by 5 bases, 8 bases remained unmatched. In germline, CDR1 is SNHLY, CDR2 FYNNEI. The CDR3 is 15 residues long. The CDR3 DNA is TGTGCCAGCAGTGTTACAGGGGGCGCGCGGGAGACCCAGTACTTC. It yields the protein CASSVTGGARETQYF.

Worth noting for this clonotype: At one of its ends the junction is not consistent with the germline gene, which may arise from a read error. The genes are TRBV3-1 and TRBJ2-1; D not certain. CDR1 is LGHDT and CDR2 is YNNKEL in the germline V gene (reference sequence). The CDR3 has 14 residues. CDR3 residues: CASSQDNSYNKQFF. CDR3 sequence (DNA): TGTGCCAGCAGCCAAGACAACTCCTACAATAAGCAGTTCTTC.

Comment on this clonotype: One end of the junction is discordant with germline, which a read error may explain. J is TRBJ2-3 and V is TRBV9, with D maybe TRBD1 (5 bases). This CDR3 contains 14 residues. The germline V gene has CDR1 SGDLS and CDR2 YYNGEE. This chain's CDR3 is CVSSLQGSTDTQYF. Here the CDR3 DNA reads TGTGTCAGCAGCCTTCAGGGATCCACAGATACGCAGTATTTT. Variable domain in full (rest from reference TRBV9 and TRBJ2-3): DSGVTQTPKHLITATGQRVTLRCSPRSGDLSVYWYQQSLDQGLQFLIQYYNGEERAKGNILERFSAQQFPDLHSELNLSSLELGDSALYFCVSSLQGSTDTQYFGPGTRLTVL.

The chain employs TRBV10-3 and TRBJ2-7; D is perhaps TRBD2 (5 bases). The CDR3 sequence is 16 residues long. Germline V gene sequence: CDR1 ENHRY, CDR2 SYGVKD. V shed 5 bases and J shed 5 bases, with 22 bases lying between them. For the CDR3, the DNA is TGTGCCATCAGTCCGCCTTCGTGGGGAGCTCGCCACGAGCAGTACTTC. Translation gives CAISPPSWGARHEQYF.

With regard to this clonotype: At one of its ends the junction is not consistent with the germline gene, which may arise from a read error. J is TRBJ2-3 and V is TRBV6-5; 7 bases align to TRBD2. Germline CDR1 reads MNHEY; CDR2 reads SVGAGI. The CDR3 consists of 14 residues. This chain's CDR3 is CSRVNGREADTQYF. Written as DNA, the CDR3 is TGTTCCAGGGTGAATGGACGGGAGGCAGATACGCAGTATTTT.

The J gene is TRBJ1-2, the V gene TRBV6-1; D call uncertain. This CDR3 is built from 13 residues. Between the trimmed V and J ends, which lost 3 bases and 4 bases, there was a span of 9 bases. Germline CDR1 MNHNS, CDR2 SASEGT. The CDR3 bases are TGTGCCAGCAGTGACAGAAGACTCTATGGCTACACCTTC. This gives the protein CASSDRRLYGYTF.

The rearrangement joins TRBV7-6 to TRBJ2-5, with 9 positions matching TRBD1. The CDR3 length is 15 residues. Germline-derived CDR1 and CDR2 are SGHVS and FNYEAQ. V lost 7 bases and J lost 3; bases outside the gene matches: 9. The CDR3 spells CASTRRGQGEETQYF. CDR3 nucleotides: TGTGCCAGCACTAGGCGGGGACAGGGAGAAGAGACCCAGTACTTC.

In its sample, this clonotype was seen a few times. This rearrangement joins TRBV25-1 to TRBJ2-5, with a tentative D call TRBD1 (5 bases). Germline CDR1 reads MGHDK; CDR2 reads SYGVNS. The CDR3 spans 14 residues. V gave up 2 bases and J gave up 1 base, with 8 bases separating them. The CDR3 sequence: CASSEKRGQETQYF. In nucleotides, the CDR3 is TGTGCCAGCAGTGAAAAAAGGGGCCAAGAGACCCAGTACTTC.

The chain uses TRBV12-3 or TRBV12-4 and TRBJ2-7; the match to TRBD2 covers 7 bases. V was pared by 7 bases and J by 6 bases, with 12 bases of the junction left unmatched. This CDR3 is built from 14 residues. CDR3 residues: CASTFTSALSEQYF. In nucleotides, the CDR3 is TGTGCCAGCACCTTTACTAGCGCCTTAAGCGAGCAGTACTTC.

This chain connects TRBV7-2 to TRBJ2-7, with D tentatively TRBD2 (6 bases). The CDR3 loop spans 15 amino acids. V lost 2 bases to trimming and J lost 2 bases, with 13 bases between them. Germline V CDR1 and CDR2: SGHTA, FQGNSA. The CDR3 protein is CASSLSGGMTYEQYF. In DNA, the CDR3 is TGTGCCAGCAGCTTATCGGGCGGGATGACCTACGAGCAGTACTTC.

This clonotype was found a few times. The genes are TRBV6-1 and TRBJ2-7, with 10 bases that match TRBD1. V lost 7 bases to trimming and J lost 5 bases; unmatched junction nucleotides: 11. The CDR3 covers 15 residues. Germline V lookup: CDR1 MNHNS, CDR2 SASEGT. CDR3 DNA sequence: TGTGCCAGCAATTCCGGCGGGACAGGGGATAACGAGCAGTACTTC. Its protein product is CASNSGGTGDNEQYF.

Only a few counts were recorded for this clonotype. V usage is TRBV18 and J usage is TRBJ2-1, with 10 bases that match TRBD1. The CDR3 runs to 15 residues. V was clipped by 4 bases and J by 8 bases; unmatched bases: 8. CDR1 and CDR2 (germline): KGHSH, LQKENI. The CDR3 spells CASSRIGQGGDEQFF. In DNA form, the CDR3 reads TGTGCCAGCTCACGAATCGGACAGGGGGGCGATGAGCAGTTCTTC.

The CDR3 coding sequence is TGTGCCAGCGGGACTGGTAGGGGTAGGGATACGCAGTATTTT. This translates into CASGTGRGRDTQYF. The chain has TRBV6-5 and TRBJ2-3; D is perhaps TRBD2 (6 bases). Germline CDR1 and CDR2: MNHEY and SVGAGI. The CDR3 sequence is 14 residues long. V lost 8 bases, J lost 6 bases, and 18 bases lay in between.

This rearrangement joins TRBV4-1 to TRBJ1-1; D might be TRBD1 (5 bases). The CDR3 has 16 residues. Trimming took 1 base from V and 1 from J, leaving 13 bases between them. Germline CDR1 MGHRA, CDR2 YSYEKL. CDR3 DNA sequence: TGCGCCAGCAGCCAAGCACCGGGACCGACGAACACTGAAGCTTTCTTT. It yields the protein CASSQAPGPTNTEAFF.